The 27 T cell receptor beta chains given below trace back to one sample, sequenced in a study of cytomegalovirus exposure and HLA in healthy donors. The PCR was carried out with 60 Vbeta primers and 13 Jbeta primers. The protocol was immunoSEQ multiplex PCR, while the TCRdb copy is restricted to in-frame clones and leaves out a portion. The sample comprises 200,000 to 250,000 clones, 82% of which are singletons, and around 3% rests with the top ten. Sequenced input: PBMCs. These receptors were collected from a woman aged 40 to 50 in good health and CMV-seronegative.

This clone appeared a single time. The genes are TRBV6-5 and TRBJ1-2; 9 nucleotides match TRBD1. This CDR3 contains 15 residues. V gave up 6 bases and J gave up 4 bases; unmatched junction bases: 9. The germline CDR1 and CDR2 sequences are MNHEY and SVGAGI. The CDR3 region has the DNA TGTGCCAGCAGACGTACAGGGGGCTCCTTCTATGGCTACACCTTC. This codes for CASRRTGGSFYGYTF.

This clone occurred a few times. The chain has TRBV4-1 and TRBJ2-6; perhaps TRBD1 as D (5 bases). V lost 0 bases to trimming and J lost 6 bases, with 12 bases between them. The CDR3 runs to 16 residues. Germline CDR1 is MGHRA and CDR2 is YSYEKL. This CDR3 reads CASSQDGASKANVLTF. In DNA form, the CDR3 reads TGCGCCAGCAGCCAAGATGGGGCCTCGAAGGCCAACGTCCTGACTTTC.

The rearrangement links TRBV7-9 to TRBJ2-3; D might be TRBD2 (6 bases). The CDR3 is 15 amino acids. Germline loops: CDR1 SEHNR, CDR2 FQNEAQ (reference sequence). The V gene lost 1 base and the J gene lost 6 bases, with 14 bases spanning the gap. The CDR3 loop is CASSLGFAGWDTQYF. CDR3 nucleotide sequence: TGTGCCAGCAGCTTAGGATTTGCGGGATGGGATACGCAGTATTTT. The full variable domain, in which reference TRBV7-9 and TRBJ2-3 provide the parts outside the CDR3, is DTGVSQNPRHKITKRGQNVTFRCDPISEHNRLYWYRQTLGQGPEFLTYFQNEAQLEKSRLLSDRFSAERPKGSFSTLEIQRTEQGDSAMYLCASSLGFAGWDTQYFGPGTRLTVL.

The V gene is TRBV7-9, the J gene TRBJ1-1; D is undetermined. CDR1 and CDR2 (germline): SEHNR, FQNEAQ (reference sequence). The germline V and J ends were trimmed by 4 bases and 7 bases, with 10 bases remaining between them. The CDR3 sequence is 12 residues long. The CDR3 coding sequence is TGTGCCAGCAGCTACACGAGGCTTGAAGCTTTCTTT. Translation gives CASSYTRLEAFF.

The chain combines TRBV14 with TRBJ1-1; 11 bases fit TRBD1. Germline V lookup: CDR1 SGHDN, CDR2 FVKESK. CDR3 length: 15 residues. V gave up 4 bases and J gave up 4 bases; unmatched junction bases: 5. The DNA of the CDR3 is TGTGCCAGCAGCCGACGGGGGACAGGGGGCACTGAAGCTTTCTTT. Amino acids: CASSRRGTGGTEAFF. Complete variable domain (other parts from reference TRBV14 and TRBJ1-1): EAGVTQFPSHSVIEKGQTVTLRCDPISGHDNLYWYRRVMGKEIKFLLHFVKESKQDESGMPNNRFLAERTGGTYSTLKVQPAELEDSGVYFCASSRRGTGGTEAFFGQGTRLTVV.

The gene calls are TRBV6-5 and TRBJ2-7, with D tentatively TRBD1 (6 bases). There are 14 residues in the CDR3. The V and J ends lost 6 bases and 6 bases respectively, with 18 bases between them. Germline CDR1 and CDR2: MNHEY and SVGAGI. CDR3 region: CASRGTDAGAEQYF. The CDR3 nucleotides read TGTGCCAGCAGGGGGACGGATGCAGGGGCCGAGCAGTACTTC.

This clone was found a few times. The CDR3 DNA follows: TGTGCCAGCAGCCAACTTGCTGCAGGGGCTCCCTACAATGAGCAGTTCTTC. It yields the protein CASSQLAAGAPYNEQFF. V is TRBV7-2 and J is TRBJ2-1, with TRBD1 as a possible D gene (6 bases). The CDR3 covers 17 residues. Germline CDR1 SGHTA, CDR2 FQGNSA. Trimming pared 5 bases from V and 2 bases from J, leaving 19 bases between.

This sequence joins TRBV19 and TRBJ2-3; 7 positions match TRBD2. V lost 8 bases, J lost 3 bases, and 5 bases stayed unmatched. Germline CDR1 LNHDA, CDR2 SQIVND (reference sequence). CDR3 length: 13 amino acids. CDR3 DNA: TGTGCCAGTCGACGGGAGGTTACAGATACGCAGTATTTT. This translates into CASRREVTDTQYF.

This chain joins TRBV5-1 and TRBJ1-5; TRBD1 agrees at 7 bases. CDR3 size: 13 residues. Trimming cost V 3 bases and J 5 bases; bases outside gene matches: 2. CDR1 is SGHRS, CDR2 YFSETQ, per germline. The CDR3 region has the DNA TGCGCCAGCAGCTCCGGACAGGATCAGCCCCAGCATTTT. Translated: CASSSGQDQPQHF.

This chain links TRBV7-9 with TRBJ2-7; D call uncertain. This CDR3 spans 14 amino acids. The V and J ends lost 3 bases and 5 bases respectively, with 14 bases between them. CDR1 and CDR2 from the germline V gene are SEHNR and FQNEAQ (reference sequence). As DNA, the CDR3 is TGTGCCAGCAGCTTCGGTGGGCCGTATGACGAGCAGTACTTC. Translated: CASSFGGPYDEQYF.

The V call is TRBV27, the J call TRBJ2-7; TRBD2 aligns across 10 bases. Germline V gene data show CDR1 as MNHEY and CDR2 as SMNVEV (reference sequence). CDR3 length equals 15 residues. The J segment lost 2 bases and the V segment lost 3 bases, leaving 4 bases of the junction unmatched. CDR3 in amino acids: CASSFGLADTYEQYF. The CDR3 coding sequence is TGTGCCAGCAGTTTTGGACTAGCGGACACCTACGAGCAGTACTTC.

The chain is built from TRBV2 and TRBJ2-3; unclear D gene. The CDR3 is 14 amino acids. V shed 6 bases and J shed 0 bases, with 10 bases lying between them. The germline V gene encodes CDR1 SNHLY and CDR2 FYNNEI. This chain's CDR3 is CASRLLTSTDTQYF. DNA for the CDR3: TGTGCCAGCAGGCTCCTGACTAGCACAGATACGCAGTATTTT.

Concerning this clone: The sample holds other DNA sequences that translate to the same CDR3. The chain employs TRBV20-1 and TRBJ1-1; D is ambiguous. Germline V gives CDR1 DFQATT, CDR2 SNEGSKA (reference sequence). The CDR3 sequence is 11 residues long. The ends were cut back, 6 bases at V and 1 base at J, with 6 bases in the middle. The CDR3 region has the DNA TGCAGTGCCAGGCGGAACACTGAAGCTTTCTTT. As protein: CSARRNTEAFF.

V is TRBV11-2 and J is TRBJ2-7; the D is unclear. There are 12 residues in the CDR3. Germline values: CDR1 SGHAT, CDR2 FQNNGV. V lost 4 bases, J lost 0 bases, and 4 bases lay in between. This CDR3 reads CASSWLSYEQYF. DNA of the CDR3: TGTGCCAGCAGCTGGCTCTCCTACGAGCAGTACTTC.

This clone was detected a few times. The V call is TRBV5-1, the J call TRBJ2-2, with 12 bases identical to TRBD1. The trim removed 3 bases at V and 2 bases at J, leaving 5 bases unmatched. There are 17 residues in the CDR3. Germline lookup yields CDR1 SGHRS and CDR2 YFSETQ. CDR3 DNA: TGCGCCAGCAGCTGTGGGACAGGGGGCTGTAACACCGGGGAGCTGTTTTTT. Translation: CASSCGTGGCNTGELFF.

V usage is TRBV7-2 and J usage is TRBJ2-7, with unresolved D. The V and J ends lost 1 base and 2 bases respectively, with 6 bases between them. The germline gives CDR1 SGHTA, CDR2 FQGNSA. The CDR3 is made up of 13 amino acids. Here the CDR3 reads CASSLGRPYEQYF. The CDR3 DNA follows: TGTGCCAGCAGCTTAGGGCGGCCCTACGAGCAGTACTTC.

This clone was recorded a few times. The chain joins TRBV27 to TRBJ2-3; D possibly corresponds to TRBD1 (5 bases). The CDR3 spans 14 residues. The germline gives CDR1 MNHEY, CDR2 SMNVEV (reference sequence). Trimming pared 8 bases from V and 4 bases from J, leaving 16 bases between. CDR3 coding DNA: TGTGCCAGCGCATCAGGGATCAGCTCAGATACGCAGTATTTT. Translated, it gives CASASGISSDTQYF.

The chain couples TRBV25-1 to TRBJ2-3; no clear D. Germline loops: CDR1 MGHDK, CDR2 SYGVNS. This CDR3 contains 15 residues. The V and J ends lost 0 bases and 2 bases respectively, with 9 bases between them. CDR3 in DNA: TGTGCCAGCAGTGAATATTCTTGGCTCACAGATACGCAGTATTTT. The encoded protein is CASSEYSWLTDTQYF.

The CDR3 DNA follows: TGTGCCAGCGGAGGACCCCGTCGGGCGGGAGAATTCCAAGAGACCCAGTACTTC. Its protein is CASGGPRRAGEFQETQYF. The rearrangement links TRBV7-9 to TRBJ2-5; 7 bases map to TRBD2. The germline V gene encodes CDR1 SEHNR and CDR2 FQNEAQ (reference sequence). The CDR3 loop spans 18 amino acids. Trimming at V came to 8 bases and at J to 1 base, leaving 19 bases not matched to a gene.

This chain connects TRBV2 to TRBJ2-6; D ambiguous. In germline, CDR1 is SNHLY, CDR2 FYNNEI. This CDR3 contains 16 residues. V was trimmed by 6 bases and J by 4 bases, leaving 16 bases between them. In DNA form, the CDR3 reads TGTGCCAGCAGCGTCCAACAGTTGGCGGGGGCCAACGTCCTGACTTTC. Its translation: CASSVQQLAGANVLTF. Together with reference TRBV2 and TRBJ2-6, the CDR3 gives the full variable domain: EPEVTQTPSHQVTQMGQEVILRCVPISNHLYFYWYRQILGQKVEFLVSFYNNEISEKSEIFDDQFSVERPDGSNFTLKIRSTKLEDSAMYFCASSVQQLAGANVLTFGAGSRLTVL.

This chain connects TRBV27 to TRBJ1-2; 7 nucleotides line up with TRBD1. The germline V gene encodes CDR1 MNHEY and CDR2 SMNVEV (reference sequence). The CDR3 is 19 residues long. V gave up 9 bases and J gave up 5 bases; unmatched junction bases: 27. CDR3 region: CARDAGGRRSPPNQYGYTF. CDR3 coding DNA: TGTGCCAGAGACGCAGGGGGGCGCCGATCTCCGCCCAATCAGTATGGCTACACCTTC.

The chain links TRBV5-4 to TRBJ1-2, with TRBD1 matching over 7 bases. The CDR3 consists of 19 residues. Losses at the gene ends were 0 bases for V and 1 base for J; bases not matched to a gene: 15. Per germline, CDR1 SGHNT and CDR2 YYREEE (reference sequence). In nucleotides, the CDR3 is TGTGCCAGCAGCTTGGCCCCGTTCCGAGGGGGCTTGAGTAACTATGGCTACACCTTC. It encodes CASSLAPFRGGLSNYGYTF. Full variable domain (remainder filled in from reference TRBV5-4 and TRBJ1-2): ETGVTQSPTHLIKTRGQQVTLRCSSQSGHNTVSWYQQALGQGPQFIFQYYREEENGRGNFPPRFSGLQFPNYSSELNVNALELDDSALYLCASSLAPFRGGLSNYGYTFGSGTRLTVV.

The rearrangement joins TRBV19 to TRBJ2-7, with D tentatively TRBD1 (6 bases). CDR3 length: 15 amino acids. Germline CDR1 is LNHDA and CDR2 is SQIVND (reference sequence). Trimming pared 3 bases from V and 0 bases from J, leaving 12 bases between. The chain's CDR3 is CASSMGLGASYEQYF. The CDR3 bases are TGTGCCAGTAGTATGGGGTTGGGGGCCTCCTACGAGCAGTACTTC.

This clone came up once. This chain links TRBV6-4 with TRBJ2-2; 7 nucleotides agree with TRBD2. Germline CDR1 reads MRHNA; CDR2 reads SNTAGT. J was trimmed by 0 bases and V by 6 bases; bases with no gene match: 7. The CDR3 consists of 16 residues. Here the CDR3 reads CASSARLATNTGELFF. CDR3 DNA sequence: TGTGCCAGCAGCGCTAGACTAGCCACGAACACCGGGGAGCTGTTTTTT.

The chain is built from TRBV28 and TRBJ2-7; D call uncertain. Per germline, CDR1 MDHEN and CDR2 SYDVKM. This CDR3 comprises 12 residues. V was shortened by 5 bases and J by 0 bases, with 5 bases between the two germline ends. The CDR3 loop reads CASSTTSYEQYF. The CDR3, as DNA: TGTGCCAGCAGTACTACCTCCTACGAGCAGTACTTC.

The chain is built from TRBV28 and TRBJ2-1; possible D gene TRBD1, 6 bases. Germline V CDR1 and CDR2: MDHEN, SYDVKM. The CDR3 sequence is 15 residues long. V was clipped by 5 bases and J by 6 bases, with 17 bases between them. The CDR3 coding sequence is TGTGCCAGCAGTCGCGGACAGCCGGGTGGCAATGAGCAGTTCTTC. It specifies CASSRGQPGGNEQFF.

This clone appeared once. V gene TRBV28 combines with J gene TRBJ1-2; D unclear. In germline, CDR1 is MDHEN, CDR2 SYDVKM. The CDR3 runs to 13 residues. Trimming left V 4 bases short and J 2 bases short, with 8 bases between. CDR3 in amino acids: CASSSRRNYGYTF. CDR3 DNA sequence: TGTGCCAGCAGTTCTCGCAGGAACTATGGCTACACCTTC.